A single sample is the source of the 26 T cell receptor beta chains below, sequenced in a study of blood T cell repertoires in COVID-19. Sequencing was performed with immunoSEQ multiplex PCR; in TCRdb, only in-frame clones are kept and a portion is missing. The sample includes 95,000 to 150,000 clones, around 81% of them seen just once. Sequencing used peripheral blood. Receptors originate from a man aged 25 to 40 with COVID-19, enrolled during active disease.

This chain links TRBV5-1 with TRBJ2-7; 12 positions match TRBD1. The length of the CDR3 is 16 residues. The trim removed 3 bases at V and 2 bases at J, leaving 6 bases unmatched. Germline V gene lookup returns CDR1 SGHRS and CDR2 YFSETQ. The CDR3 loop is CASSYTGTGGPYEQYF. In nucleotides, the CDR3 is TGCGCCAGCAGCTATACCGGGACAGGGGGCCCCTACGAGCAGTACTTC.

The rearrangement joins TRBV11-2 to TRBJ2-7, with 7 bases that match TRBD2. The CDR3 contains 14 residues. CDR1 SGHAT and CDR2 FQNNGV come from the germline V gene. Germline trimming cut 5 bases from V and 4 bases from J; bases unmatched to any gene: 8. CDR3 nucleotide sequence: TGTGCCAGCAGCCTCAGCGGGGTTATATACGAGCAGTACTTC. Translated: CASSLSGVIYEQYF.

This chain connects TRBV9 to TRBJ2-5; tentative D call: TRBD2 (5 bases). The CDR3 is made up of 13 amino acids. Trimming cost V 2 bases and J 5 bases, with 10 bases left between them. Germline loops: CDR1 SGDLS, CDR2 YYNGEE. CDR3 in amino acids: CASSVAPGETQYF. CDR3 sequence (DNA): TGTGCCAGCAGCGTCGCCCCGGGGGAGACCCAGTACTTC.

The rearrangement links TRBV5-5 to TRBJ2-7, with a weak D call TRBD1 (6 bases). The germline CDR1 and CDR2 sequences are SGHKS and YYEKEE (reference sequence). The CDR3 has 16 amino acids. Trimming took off 0 bases at V and 4 bases at J, with 17 bases between the two ends. The CDR3 region is CASSLGTDTAYYEQYF. Here the CDR3 DNA reads TGTGCCAGCAGCTTGGGGACAGATACGGCCTATTACGAGCAGTACTTC.

This rearrangement joins TRBV5-1 to TRBJ2-3; no clear D gene. This CDR3 is 15 amino acids long. Trimming removed 0 bases at V and 2 bases at J, with 10 bases between. Germline CDR1 and CDR2: SGHRS and YFSETQ. DNA for the CDR3: TGCGCCAGCAGCTTGGCCAGAGCGTACACAGATACGCAGTATTTT. Its protein product is CASSLARAYTDTQYF.

The chain couples TRBV24-1 to TRBJ2-7; the match to TRBD1 covers 10 bases. CDR3 length: 14 amino acids. The V gene's germline CDR1 is KGHDR and CDR2 SFDVKD. The junction had 1 base not matched to a gene; V was cut back by 5 bases and J by 1 base. The CDR3 nucleotides are TGTGCCACCAGTGGGGGACAGGGGTCCTACGAGCAGTACTTC. Amino acid sequence: CATSGGQGSYEQYF.

A few counts support this clone. The J gene is TRBJ1-2, the V gene TRBV3-1 (or the pseudogene TRBV3-2), with D possibly being TRBD1 (5 bases). V gave up 0 bases and J gave up 11 bases, with 19 bases separating them. Germline CDR1 reads LGHDT; CDR2 reads YNNKEL (reference sequence). The CDR3 consists of 15 residues. The CDR3 region is CASSQDLAGPRGYTF. The CDR3 DNA follows: TGTGCCAGCAGCCAAGATCTTGCGGGGCCCAGAGGTTACACCTTC.

The genes are TRBV19 and TRBJ1-3; D might be TRBD1 (6 bases). V lost 5 bases and J lost 2, with 10 bases in between. Looked up from germline, CDR1 is LNHDA and CDR2 is SQIVND (reference sequence). The CDR3 runs to 14 residues. This CDR3 is CASSLQGTGNTIYF. CDR3 sequence (DNA): TGTGCCAGTAGTCTCCAGGGGACTGGAAACACCATATATTTT.

V usage is TRBV12-3 or TRBV12-4 and J usage is TRBJ2-7; D is possibly TRBD2 (6 bases). With 4 bases removed from V and 1 base from J, the gap between germline ends came to 8 bases. The CDR3 sequence is 13 residues long. In DNA form, the CDR3 reads TGTGCCAGCAGTTCCGGGGGTTCCTACGAGCAGTACTTC. Its translation is CASSSGGSYEQYF.

The genes are TRBV3-1 (or the pseudogene TRBV3-2) and TRBJ2-2, with D perhaps matching TRBD2 (7 bases). The germline gives CDR1 LGHDT, CDR2 YNNKEL (reference sequence). CDR3 size: 18 residues. V was shortened by 4 bases and J by 1 base, with 19 bases between the two germline ends. The CDR3 sequence: CASSLLGRGRENTGELFF. CDR3 coding DNA: TGTGCCAGCAGCCTGCTGGGGCGGGGGCGTGAGAACACCGGGGAGCTGTTTTTT.

V and J are TRBV18 and TRBJ2-3; D might be TRBD1 (10 bases). The V gene lost 4 bases and the J gene lost 2 bases, with 34 bases spanning the gap. Germline V gives CDR1 KGHSH, CDR2 LQKENI. This CDR3 spans 22 amino acids. CDR3 sequence: CASSLGDRGRERGALYTDTQYF. CDR3 nucleotide sequence: TGTGCCAGCTCACTAGGGGACAGGGGACGGGAGCGGGGGGCCCTTTACACAGATACGCAGTATTTT. Full variable domain (remainder filled in from reference TRBV18 and TRBJ2-3): NAGVMQNPRHLVRRRGQEARLRCSPMKGHSHVYWYRQLPEEGLKFMVYLQKENIIDESGMPKERFSAEFPKEGPSILRIQQVVRGDSAAYFCASSLGDRGRERGALYTDTQYFGPGTRLTVL.

V is TRBV5-1 and J is TRBJ2-1, with 7 bases aligning to TRBD1. Germline V lookup: CDR1 SGHRS, CDR2 YFSETQ. V shed 6 bases and J 5 bases; nucleotides not matched to a gene: 8. The CDR3 loop spans 14 amino acids. The CDR3 is CASTPGGSDNEQFF. DNA of the CDR3: TGCGCCAGCACCCCAGGGGGTAGCGACAATGAGCAGTTCTTC.

This clone was detected only a few times. This chain uses TRBV5-1 with TRBJ2-1; possibly TRBD1 for D (5 bases). The CDR3 loop spans 19 amino acids. V was shortened by 0 bases and J by 0 bases, with 19 bases between the two germline ends. CDR1 and CDR2 (germline): SGHRS, YFSETQ. The CDR3 loop reads CASSLGLGGALSSYNEQFF. CDR3 DNA sequence: TGCGCCAGCAGCTTGGGACTTGGTGGGGCCTTAAGCTCCTACAATGAGCAGTTCTTC.

The J gene is TRBJ2-7, the V gene TRBV20-1, with TRBD2 as a possible D gene (6 bases). The germline V gene has CDR1 DFQATT and CDR2 SNEGSKA (reference sequence). V was pared by 4 bases and J by 7 bases, with 8 bases between. This CDR3 is built from 10 residues. CDR3 region: CSATRGEQYF. The CDR3, as DNA: TGCAGTGCTACCCGGGGGGAGCAGTACTTC.

The chain employs TRBV7-3 and TRBJ2-1; 11 nucleotides agree with TRBD1. Germline V CDR1 and CDR2: SGHTA, FQGTGA. This CDR3 comprises 15 residues. With V trimmed by 3 bases and J by 6 bases, 4 bases remained unmatched. The DNA of the CDR3 is TGTGCCAGCAGCTTGGGTGGGACAGGGGGCAATGAGCAGTTCTTC. This encodes CASSLGGTGGNEQFF.

This clone came up a few times. The rearrangement uses TRBV7-2 and TRBJ2-7, with 9 bases lining up with TRBD1. The CDR3 extends over 15 amino acids. Per the germline V gene, CDR1 is SGHTA and CDR2 is FQGNSA. The V gene end was trimmed by 3 bases and the J gene end by 2 bases; junction bases not matched to a gene: 5. In nucleotides, the CDR3 is TGTGCCAGCAGCTTCGGGACAGGGTTAACCTACGAGCAGTACTTC. Translating it yields CASSFGTGLTYEQYF.

In this sample, this clone turned up a few times. This chain links TRBV4-1 with TRBJ2-2, with 7 nucleotides matching TRBD2. V shed 0 bases, J shed 5 bases, and the junction held 15 bases outside the gene matches. Germline V lookup: CDR1 MGHRA, CDR2 YSYEKL. The CDR3 extends over 19 amino acids. The CDR3 loop reads CASSQENSGDTTLTGELFF. Written as DNA, the CDR3 is TGCGCCAGCAGCCAAGAGAACAGCGGGGATACCACATTAACCGGGGAGCTGTTTTTT.

The J gene is TRBJ1-4, the V gene TRBV2, with 7 bases fitting TRBD1. With V trimmed by 4 bases and J by 3 bases, 2 bases remained unmatched. The length of the CDR3 is 14 residues. Germline V lookup: CDR1 SNHLY, CDR2 FYNNEI. The CDR3 reads CASSGQGANEKLFF. CDR3 DNA sequence: TGTGCCAGCAGTGGGCAGGGGGCTAATGAAAAACTGTTTTTT.

This clone has more than one count but fewer than ten. CDR3 coding DNA: TGTGCCAGCAGCATCCAGGCCTGCAATCAGCCCCAGCATTTT. This translates into CASSIQACNQPQHF. The chain is built from TRBV21-1 and TRBJ1-5; the table calls TRBD1, which could not be checked here. TRBV21-1 is a pseudogene. The CDR3 has 14 residues.

J is TRBJ2-7 and V is TRBV9; D gene ambiguous. Trimming took 1 base from V and 4 from J, leaving 15 bases between them. The CDR3 extends over 15 amino acids. In germline, CDR1 is SGDLS, CDR2 YYNGEE. The CDR3 here is CASSVSPSSRYEQYF. The CDR3 nucleotides read TGTGCCAGCAGCGTAAGCCCTTCTAGTCGGTACGAGCAGTACTTC.

V usage is TRBV27 and J usage is TRBJ2-1, with 10 bases that match TRBD2. V lost 9 bases and J lost 3; bases outside the gene matches: 2. The CDR3 runs 13 residues. Germline V gene data show CDR1 as MNHEY and CDR2 as SMNVEV (reference sequence). The CDR3: CASASGSYNEQFF. In DNA, the CDR3 is TGTGCCAGTGCTAGCGGGAGCTACAATGAGCAGTTCTTC.

The chain employs TRBV18 and TRBJ2-5; 11 nucleotides align to TRBD2. Germline V gene lookup returns CDR1 KGHSH and CDR2 LQKENI. The V gene end was trimmed by 0 bases and the J gene end by 4 bases; junction bases not matched to a gene: 7. The CDR3 runs to 17 residues. CDR3 bases: TGTGCCAGCTCACCACCGAAGGCCACTAGCGGGAGAGAGACCCAGTACTTC. Its protein product is CASSPPKATSGRETQYF.

This clone has a single count. The chain is built from TRBV28 and TRBJ2-1; no clear D gene. Germline V gene lookup returns CDR1 MDHEN and CDR2 SYDVKM. The CDR3 consists of 16 residues. Trimming shortened V by 5 bases and J by 3 bases, and 17 bases separated the two germline ends. The chain's CDR3 is CASSPLGSRGYNEQFF. The CDR3 DNA reads TGTGCCAGCAGTCCCCTCGGTAGTCGCGGCTACAATGAGCAGTTCTTC. Supplemented by reference TRBV28 and TRBJ2-1, the full variable domain reads DVKVTQSSRYLVKRTGEKVFLECVQDMDHENMFWYRQDPGLGLRLIYFSYDVKMKEKGDIPEGYSVSREKKERFSLILESASTNQTSMYLCASSPLGSRGYNEQFFGPGTRLTVL.

This clone was found a few times. The genes are TRBV2 and TRBJ2-5; weak D call: TRBD2 (5 bases). The ends were cut back, 5 bases at V and 2 bases at J, with 12 bases in the middle. Germline V gives CDR1 SNHLY, CDR2 FYNNEI. This CDR3 region has 14 residues. This CDR3 reads CASSPKDSQETQYF. The CDR3 DNA follows: TGTGCCAGCAGTCCAAAGGACTCACAAGAGACCCAGTACTTC.

The chain has TRBV12-3 or TRBV12-4 and TRBJ1-2; 7 bases agree with TRBD1. The J segment lost 7 bases and the V segment lost 11 bases, leaving 10 bases of the junction unmatched. There are 12 residues in the CDR3. In DNA form, the CDR3 reads TGTGCCTACTCCGGGAGGGACAGTGGCTACACCTTC. Translation: CAYSGRDSGYTF.

The gene calls are TRBV30 and TRBJ1-1, with unresolved D. The CDR3 is made up of 14 amino acids. V gave up 1 base and J gave up 1 base, with 10 bases separating them. Germline loops: CDR1 GTSNPN, CDR2 SVGIG (reference sequence). DNA of the CDR3: TGTGCCTGGAGTGCTTTGACTGGGAACACTGAAGCTTTCTTT. Translation gives CAWSALTGNTEAFF. The variable domain in full, completed from reference TRBV30 and TRBJ1-1, reads SQTIHQWPATLVQPVGSPLSLECTVEGTSNPNLYWYRQAAGRGLQLLFYSVGIGQISSEVPQNLSASRPQDRQFILSSKKLLLSDSGFYLCAWSALTGNTEAFFGQGTRLTVV.